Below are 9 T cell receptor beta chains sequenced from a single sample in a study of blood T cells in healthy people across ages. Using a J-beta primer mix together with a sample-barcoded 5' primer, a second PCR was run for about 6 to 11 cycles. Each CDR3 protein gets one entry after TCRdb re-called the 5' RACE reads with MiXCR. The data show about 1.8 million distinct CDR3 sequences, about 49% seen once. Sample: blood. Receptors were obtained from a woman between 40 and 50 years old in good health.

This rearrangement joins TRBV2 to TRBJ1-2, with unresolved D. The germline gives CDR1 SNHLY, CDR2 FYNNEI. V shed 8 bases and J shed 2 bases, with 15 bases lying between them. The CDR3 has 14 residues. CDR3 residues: CASVGEGSNYGYTF. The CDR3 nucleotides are TGTGCCAGCGTCGGTGAGGGTTCCAACTATGGCTACACCTTC.

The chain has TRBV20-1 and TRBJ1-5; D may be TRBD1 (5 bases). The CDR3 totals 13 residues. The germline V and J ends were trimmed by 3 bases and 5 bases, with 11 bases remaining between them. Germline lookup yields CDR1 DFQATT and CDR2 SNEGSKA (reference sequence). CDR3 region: CSARIDRYQPQHF. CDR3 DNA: TGCAGTGCTAGGATCGACAGATATCAGCCCCAGCATTTT.

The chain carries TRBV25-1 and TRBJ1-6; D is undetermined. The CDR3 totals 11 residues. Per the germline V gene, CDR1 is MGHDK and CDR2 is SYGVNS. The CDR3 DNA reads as TGTGCGGGGAACTATAATTCACCCCTCCACTTT. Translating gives CAGNYNSPLHF.

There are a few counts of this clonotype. The CDR3 reads CASSSGHQGETQYF. The DNA of the CDR3 is TGTGCCAGCAGCTCGGGACACCAGGGAGAGACCCAGTACTTC. This chain links TRBV7-3 with TRBJ2-5; TRBD1 is a possible D gene (6 bases). This CDR3 has 14 amino acids. The V end lost 4 bases, the J end lost 4 bases, and 13 bases lay between the germline ends. Germline V gene data show CDR1 as SGHTA and CDR2 as FQGTGA.

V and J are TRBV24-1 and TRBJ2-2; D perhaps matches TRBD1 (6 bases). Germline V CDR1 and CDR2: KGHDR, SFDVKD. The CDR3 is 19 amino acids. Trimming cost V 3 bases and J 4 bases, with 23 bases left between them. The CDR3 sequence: CATSDSRDTIQTSTGELFF. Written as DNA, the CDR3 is TGTGCCACCAGTGATAGCCGGGACACGATCCAAACGAGCACCGGGGAGCTGTTTTTT.

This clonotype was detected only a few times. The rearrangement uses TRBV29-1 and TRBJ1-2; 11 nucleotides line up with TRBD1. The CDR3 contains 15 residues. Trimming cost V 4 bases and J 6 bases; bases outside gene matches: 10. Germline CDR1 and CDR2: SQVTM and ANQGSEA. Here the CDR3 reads CSVGGGQGAPHGYTF. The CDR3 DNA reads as TGCAGCGTTGGTGGCGGACAGGGGGCTCCCCATGGCTACACCTTC. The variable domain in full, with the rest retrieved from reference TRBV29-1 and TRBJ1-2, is SAVISQKPSRDICQRGTSLTIQCQVDSQVTMMFWYRQQPGQSLTLIATANQGSEATYESGFVIDKFPISRPNLTFSTLTVSNMSPEDSSIYLCSVGGGQGAPHGYTFGSGTRLTVV.

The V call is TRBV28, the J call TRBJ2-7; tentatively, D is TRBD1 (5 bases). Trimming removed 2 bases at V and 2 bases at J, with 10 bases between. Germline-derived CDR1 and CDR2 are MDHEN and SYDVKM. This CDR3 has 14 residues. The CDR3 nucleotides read TGTGCCAGCAGTTTACCAGGGAACCCCTACGAGCAGTACTTC. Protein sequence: CASSLPGNPYEQYF.

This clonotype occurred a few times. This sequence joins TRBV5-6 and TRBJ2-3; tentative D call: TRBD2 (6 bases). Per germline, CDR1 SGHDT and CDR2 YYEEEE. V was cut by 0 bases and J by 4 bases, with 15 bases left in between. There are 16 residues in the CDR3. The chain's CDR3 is CASSLGGGISPDTQYF. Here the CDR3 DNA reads TGTGCCAGCAGCTTGGGGGGCGGGATCAGCCCAGATACGCAGTATTTT.

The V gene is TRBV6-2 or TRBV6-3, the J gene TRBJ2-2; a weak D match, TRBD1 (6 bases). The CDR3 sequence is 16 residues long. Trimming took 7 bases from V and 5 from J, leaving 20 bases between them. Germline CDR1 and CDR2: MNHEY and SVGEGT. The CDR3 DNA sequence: TGTGCCAGCACCCTACGTGGGGGCCGGGGTACCGGGGAGCTGTTTTTT. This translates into CASTLRGGRGTGELFF.